These T cell receptor beta chains were read from a single sample in a study of blood T cell repertoires in COVID-19. Produced via immunoSEQ multiplex PCR; TCRdb's table is partial and in-frame only. The top ten hold 5.5% to 7% of the sample, which has 280,000 or so clones, around 88% seen once. Sequences were obtained from peripheral blood. These receptors were collected from a woman aged 30 to 39 who had recovered from COVID-19. Each CDR3 is given with its conserved first and last residue. A D gene is named only where the DNA matches it firmly. Only part of the rows carry a size: once, few, many, or a class if the clone is expanded.

D gene,V gene,J gene,clone size,CDR3 protein,CDR3 DNA
TRBD1,TRBV9,TRBJ1-2,few,CASSVVEGAILGYTF,TGTGCCAGCAGCGTAGTTGAGGGGGCGATCTTAGGCTACACCTTC
-,TRBV18,TRBJ1-4,once,CASSPLSSENEKLFF,TGTGCCAGCTCACCACTCTCGTCGGAGAATGAAAAACTGTTTTTT
TRBD1,TRBV6-1,TRBJ1-6,-,CASSEFGTVITYNSPLHF,TGTGCCAGCAGTGAGTTTGGGACAGTTATCACCTATAATTCACCCCTCCACTTT
-,TRBV20-1,TRBJ2-7,-,CSASKLPYEQYF,TGCAGTGCTAGTAAGCTCCCCTACGAGCAGTACTTC
TRBD1,TRBV9,TRBJ2-5,-,CASSVGDKGQGIGETQYF,TGTGCCAGCAGCGTAGGTGATAAGGGACAGGGGATAGGAGAGACCCAGTACTTC
TRBD2,TRBV5-1,TRBJ2-2,-,CASSLTVLAGNTGELFF,TGCGCCAGCAGCCTCACAGTCCTAGCGGGGAACACCGGGGAGCTGTTTTTT
TRBD1,TRBV27,TRBJ1-1,-,CASSLYTGGTEAFF,TGTGCCAGCAGTTTATACACAGGGGGCACTGAAGCTTTCTTT
TRBD2,TRBV5-5,TRBJ2-3,-,CASSWSGGTTDTQYF,TGTGCCAGCAGCTGGAGCGGGGGAACCACAGATACGCAGTATTTT
-,TRBV7-2,TRBJ1-5,once,CASSLEGDSNQPQHF,TGTGCCAGCAGCTTAGAGGGGGATAGCAATCAGCCCCAGCATTTT
-,TRBV18,TRBJ2-5,-,CASSPPSGGTQYF,TGTGCCAGCTCACCCCCCTCTGGCGGAACCCAGTACTTC
-,TRBV9,TRBJ1-1,-,CASSTDIQEEAFF,TGTGCCAGCAGCACAGACATCCAAGAAGAGGCTTTCTTT
-,TRBV18,TRBJ2-7,-,CASRGGGYEQYF,TGTGCCAGCAGGGGAGGGGGCTACGAGCAGTACTTC
TRBD1,TRBV7-3,TRBJ2-7,few,CASSPGQGVAYEQYF,TGTGCCAGCAGCCCCGGACAGGGGGTCGCCTACGAGCAGTACTTC
TRBD1,TRBV11-3,TRBJ2-3,-,CASSLGSQGGTDTQYF,TGTGCCAGCAGCTTAGGGTCGCAGGGGGGCACAGATACGCAGTATTTT
-,TRBV5-1,TRBJ2-7,few,CASSQDRTYEQYF,TGCGCCAGCAGCCAAGACAGGACCTACGAGCAGTACTTC
-,TRBV28,TRBJ1-1,-,CASSWGQRRTEAFF,TGTGCCAGCAGTTGGGGGCAAAGAAGGACTGAAGCTTTCTTT
-,TRBV5-4,TRBJ2-2,-,CASTLGGGAGGELFF,TGTGCCAGCACCCTCGGTGGGGGGGCCGGCGGGGAGCTGTTTTTT
-,TRBV10-3,TRBJ1-1,-,CAIRIQVNTEAFF,TGTGCCATCAGGATACAGGTGAACACTGAAGCTTTCTTT
-,TRBV27,TRBJ1-4,few,CASSREGATNEKLFF,TGTGCCAGCAGCCGGGAAGGAGCAACTAATGAAAAACTGTTTTTT
-,TRBV2,TRBJ2-3,-,CASSGEVVASTQYF,TGTGCCAGCAGTGGAGAGGTCGTGGCGAGCACGCAGTATTTT
-,TRBV19,TRBJ1-5,-,CASSWAGGNQPQHF,TGTGCCAGTAGTTGGGCGGGTGGCAATCAGCCCCAGCATTTT
TRBD1,TRBV5-4,TRBJ2-5,-,CASSLGDRWGQETQYF,TGTGCCAGCAGCTTGGGGGACAGGTGGGGCCAAGAGACCCAGTACTTC
-,TRBV7-3,TRBJ1-1,-,CASSVQGPNTEAFF,TGTGCCAGCAGCGTTCAGGGCCCGAACACTGAAGCTTTCTTT
-,TRBV6-2/TRBV6-3,TRBJ2-3,-,CASSLTIGTASTDTQYF,TGTGCCAGCAGCCTGACAATAGGGACTGCTAGCACAGATACGCAGTATTTT
TRBD1,TRBV10-3,TRBJ1-5,-,CAISDSQGLGQPQHF,TGTGCCATCAGTGACTCACAGGGGTTAGGTCAGCCCCAGCATTTT
-,TRBV6-4,TRBJ1-1,once,CASSLEGGTNTEAFF,TGTGCCAGCAGTTTAGAGGGAGGAACGAACACTGAAGCTTTCTTT
-,TRBV2,TRBJ1-5,-,CASRQNPDQPQHF,TGTGCCAGCAGACAGAACCCGGATCAGCCCCAGCATTTT
-,TRBV9,TRBJ1-2,-,CASSVETGRTYGYTF,TGTGCCAGCAGCGTAGAAACAGGCAGGACCTATGGCTACACCTTC
TRBD2,TRBV5-4,TRBJ2-4,-,CASTPPGGPKNIQYF,TGTGCCAGCACCCCACCGGGGGGGCCTAAAAACATTCAGTACTTC
-,TRBV10-3,TRBJ2-4,-,CAISDGSLANIQYF,TGTGCCATCAGCGACGGGAGCCTAGCGAACATTCAGTACTTC
-,TRBV19,TRBJ1-5,-,CASKEGVRSQPQHF,TGTGCCAGTAAAGAAGGTGTGAGGTCACAGCCCCAGCATTTT
TRBD2,TRBV5-5,TRBJ2-3,-,CASSLGLADTRGQYF,TGTGCCAGCAGCTTGGGACTAGCGGATACCCGAGGGCAGTATTTT
TRBD1,TRBV5-1,TRBJ2-3,-,CASSSGQGPDTQYF,TGCGCCAGCAGCTCGGGACAGGGGCCAGATACGCAGTATTTT